Listed below are T cell receptor beta chains from one sample, sequenced in a study of prognosis after radiotherapy for stage I lung cancer. TCRdb ran MiXCR on the multiplex PCR reads and lists one entry per CDR3 protein. The data show some 20,000 distinct CDR3 sequences, 45% to 70% seen once. Sequencing used PBMCs, obtained before or after stereotactic body radiation therapy (not recorded which). These receptors were taken from a donor of 50 years or more with non-small cell lung cancer. Each CDR3 is given with its conserved first and last residue. D genes are given only for firm matches. The size of a clone is reported for some rows only, either as once, few or many, or as a class for expanded clones.

clone_size d_call j_call v_call cdr3_nt cdr3_aa
NA TRBD1 TRBJ2-3 TRBV30 TGTGCCCGTCAAGGGACAGGGGTGGGGTCAGATACGCAGTATTTT CARQGTGVGSDTQYF
many NA TRBJ1-3 TRBV5-5 TGTGCCAGCAGCTTGGAGGGTGTAGGCTCTGGAAACACCATATATTTT CASSLEGVGSGNTIYF
many NA TRBJ2-7 TRBV14 TGTGCCAGCAGCCAAGGGCAGGCGAGGTACGAGCAGTACTTC CASSQGQARYEQYF
many NA TRBJ1-3 TRBV12-3/TRBV12-4 TGTGCCAGCAGCCCACAGTTAACAGGTTCGACCATATATTTT CASSPQLTGSTIYF
once TRBD1 TRBJ2-7 TRBV15 TGTGCCACCAGCAGCCGGACAGGGAGCTACGAGCAGTACTTC CATSSRTGSYEQYF
many NA TRBJ2-3 TRBV27 TGTGCCAGCAGTTTAGTCGGGGGTACGCAGTATTTT CASSLVGGTQYF
once NA TRBJ1-1 TRBV5-1 TGCGCCAGCAGTTCGGACGGGAACACTGAAGCTTTCTTT CASSSDGNTEAFF
many NA TRBJ2-5 TRBV6-9 TGTGCCAGCAGTTACTGGGGTATGGGAAAAGAGACCCAGTACTTC CASSYWGMGKETQYF
few NA TRBJ1-1 TRBV27 TGTGCCAGCAGTTTATCGGCGAACACTGAAGCTTTCTTT CASSLSANTEAFF
NA NA TRBJ2-2 TRBV7-3 TGTGCCAGCAGCCCAGGGGCGGGTAGGGCCCTGGAGCTGTTTTTT CASSPGAGRALELFF
NA TRBD2 TRBJ2-7 TRBV6-1 TGTGCCAGCAGTGAAAGGACTAGCGGGAGCATTTGGGGATACGAGCAGTACTTC CASSERTSGSIWGYEQYF
many NA TRBJ1-5 TRBV7-8 TGTGCCAGCAGCTTAGTTGCGGGGGGAAAGCCCCAGCATTTT CASSLVAGGKPQHF
NA NA TRBJ2-3 TRBV6-1 TGTGCCAGCAGTCCGACCACTGGACCAGATACGCAGTATTTT CASSPTTGPDTQYF
NA NA TRBJ2-5 TRBV24-1 TGTGCCACCGGGTCGTACAGGTGGTTGTTGGAGACCCAGTACTTC CATGSYRWLLETQYF
NA NA TRBJ1-3 TRBV6-1 TGTGCCAGCAGTCAACACAGCTCTGGAAACACCATATATTTT CASSQHSSGNTIYF
NA NA TRBJ1-6 TRBV6-2/TRBV6-3 TGTGCCACGGCCTGGGAGTTCTCCTATAATTCACCCCTCCACTTT CATAWEFSYNSPLHF
few NA TRBJ2-7 TRBV12-3/TRBV12-4 TGTGCCAGCAGTTTAGACCTTGACTACGAGCAGTACTTC CASSLDLDYEQYF
NA NA TRBJ2-2 TRBV11-2 TGTGCCAGCAGCTCCTGGGAGGACACCGGGGAGCTGTTTTTT CASSSWEDTGELFF
many TRBD2 TRBJ2-1 TRBV7-8 TGTGCCAGCAGCCGACGACCAGCGGGAGTTTCCTACAATGAGCAGTTCTTC CASSRRPAGVSYNEQFF
NA NA TRBJ1-6 TRBV10-3 TGTGCCATCAGTTTACAGAAGGGGGATTCACACCTCAACTTT CAISLQKGDSHLNF
NA NA TRBJ1-2 TRBV6-2/TRBV6-3 TGTGCCAGCAGTCAACAGGGAATGGGTGGCTACACCTTC CASSQQGMGGYTF
medium-sized TRBD1 TRBJ2-3 TRBV6-2/TRBV6-3 TGTGCCAGCAGTTTCACAGGGGGCGCGGCAGATACGCAGTATTTT CASSFTGGAADTQYF
NA TRBD1 TRBJ1-1 TRBV20-1 TGCAGTGCTAGTCGGCTCAGGGGGTCCTCCATGAACACTGAAGCTTTCTTT CSASRLRGSSMNTEAFF
many NA TRBJ2-7 TRBV28 TGTGCCACCAAAGGTATCGGGACAAGCTCCTACGAGCAGTACTTC CATKGIGTSSYEQYF
NA NA TRBJ1-2 TRBV7-2 TGTGCCAGCAGCATGGACACGGGGAACTATGGCTACACCTTC CASSMDTGNYGYTF
NA NA TRBJ1-3 TRBV20-1 TGCAGTGCCCTCACGGGTTCTGGAAACACCATATATTTT CSALTGSGNTIYF
NA NA TRBJ1-5 TRBV28 TGTGCCAGCAGGCCGGGGACCCAGATACATCAGCCCCAGCATTTT CASRPGTQIHQPQHF
NA NA TRBJ2-3 TRBV5-4 TGTGCCAGCAGCCTAAGCACAGATACGCAGTATTTT CASSLSTDTQYF
medium-sized NA TRBJ2-5 TRBV30 TGTGCCTGGAGCGGGGACCGCGGGGTAGAGACCCAGTACTTC CAWSGDRGVETQYF
NA NA TRBJ2-7 TRBV7-9 TGTGCCAGCAGCTTTGTACCTCCGGTAGGCGGCTTACCCTACGAGCAGTACTTC CASSFVPPVGGLPYEQYF
NA NA TRBJ2-2 TRBV7-6 TGTGCCAGCAGCTTAGATCCGTCAGGAGCTAACACCGGGGAGCTGTTTTTT CASSLDPSGANTGELFF
NA TRBD2 TRBJ2-1 TRBV12-5 TGTGCTAGTGTCAACAGACTAGCGGGAGATGGATCCTACAATGAGCAGTTCTTC CASVNRLAGDGSYNEQFF
many TRBD2 TRBJ2-1 TRBV6-5 TGTGCCAGCAGTTGGACTAGCGGGAGAAGGGGGTACAATGAGCAGTTCTTC CASSWTSGRRGYNEQFF
NA NA TRBJ1-2 TRBV20-1 TGCAGTGCTAGTCCAGGTCCTTCTAACTATGGCTACACCTTC CSASPGPSNYGYTF